The rows below give T cell receptor beta chains drawn from one sample of a study of response to subunit inactivated influenza vaccine. Each CDR3 protein is one row after TCRdb ran MiXCR on the RT-PCR reads. The table lists over 400,000 distinct CDR3 sequences, over 10% of them singletons. Sequenced here: PBMCs from blood, sampled roughly 48 days after vaccination. All receptors come from a man aged 50-59 years who received an inactivated influenza vaccine. The CDR3 runs from the conserved cysteine through the conserved F or W. The D gene is left open where the match is weak. Clone size is stated in some rows and not others, as once, few, many or a class when expanded.

TRBJ2-1 | NA | TRBV9 | NA | CASSAVGGGAYNEQFF | TGTGCCAGCAGCGCCGTGGGCGGAGGGGCCTACAATGAGCAGTTCTTC
TRBJ2-7 | many | TRBV29-1 | NA | CSVVTTVSNREQYF | TGCAGCGTTGTAACGACGGTTTCCAATAGGGAGCAGTACTTC
TRBJ1-1 | few | TRBV29-1 | TRBD1 | CSAEGTVGTEAFF | TGCAGCGCAGAGGGGACAGTTGGGACTGAAGCTTTCTTT
TRBJ1-1 | NA | TRBV27 | NA | CASSQYGGRGAFF | TGTGCCAGCAGTCAATATGGAGGGAGGGGAGCTTTCTTT
TRBJ1-5 | NA | TRBV6-1 | NA | CASALGGSQPQHF | TGTGCCAGCGCCCTGGGGGGTAGTCAGCCCCAGCATTTT
TRBJ2-3 | many | TRBV5-1 | TRBD2 | CASSPSGSRTDTQYF | TGCGCCAGCAGCCCTAGCGGGAGCAGGACAGATACGCAGTATTTT
TRBJ2-3 | NA | TRBV6-4 | NA | CASSATGTNTDTQYF | TGTGCCAGCAGTGCAACAGGGACCAACACAGATACGCAGTATTTT
TRBJ2-5 | few | TRBV24-1 | NA | CATSAYRDQETQYF | TGTGCCACCAGTGCCTACAGGGACCAAGAGACCCAGTACTTC
TRBJ1-2 | few | TRBV25-1 | TRBD1 | CASSDPGQGLYGYTF | TGTGCCAGCAGTGACCCTGGACAGGGACTCTATGGCTACACCTTC
TRBJ2-7 | many | TRBV7-2 | NA | CASSLGPAFYEQYF | TGTGCCAGCAGCCTGGGACCAGCCTTCTACGAGCAGTACTTC
TRBJ1-2 | few | TRBV20-1 | NA | CSARDNSNYGYTF | TGCAGTGCTAGAGATAACAGCAACTATGGCTACACCTTC
TRBJ2-7 | NA | TRBV5-1 | TRBD2 | CASSRRTSGLSYEQYF | TGCGCCAGCAGCCGGCGGACTAGCGGGCTCTCCTACGAGCAGTACTTC
TRBJ2-7 | few | TRBV24-1 | NA | CATSDLNPPYEQYF | TGTGCCACCAGTGATTTGAACCCTCCCTACGAGCAGTACTTC
TRBJ2-3 | NA | TRBV7-9 | NA | CASSARYTQYF | TGTGCCAGCAGCGCCCGTTATACGCAGTATTTT
TRBJ2-5 | NA | TRBV12-3/TRBV12-4 | TRBD2 | CASSSLAGGQTQYF | TGTGCCAGCAGTTCCCTAGCGGGGGGACAGACCCAGTACTTC
TRBJ2-2 | NA | TRBV3-1 | NA | CATTQLTLNTGELFF | TGTGCCACCACCCAGCTGACTCTGAACACCGGGGAGCTGTTTTTT
TRBJ2-5 | few | TRBV2 | TRBD2 | CASSEPRTSGKETQYF | TGTGCCAGCAGTGAACCGCGGACTAGCGGGAAGGAGACCCAGTACTTC
TRBJ2-3 | NA | TRBV20-1 | NA | CSAFMGRKTDTQYF | TGCAGTGCGTTCATGGGCCGGAAAACAGATACGCAGTATTTT
TRBJ2-7 | few | TRBV5-6 | TRBD1 | CASSYYDRESYEQYF | TGTGCCAGCAGCTACTACGACAGGGAATCCTACGAGCAGTACTTC
TRBJ1-1 | NA | TRBV2 | NA | CASSESRSTEAFF | TGTGCCAGCAGTGAATCTAGGAGCACTGAAGCTTTCTTT
TRBJ2-5 | NA | TRBV7-9 | NA | CASTPRGHQETQYF | TGTGCCAGCACCCCACGGGGGCACCAAGAGACCCAGTACTTC
TRBJ2-7 | few | TRBV20-1 | TRBD1 | CSARVAGQGYYEQYF | TGCAGTGCTAGAGTTGCGGGACAGGGATACTACGAGCAGTACTTC
TRBJ2-5 | NA | TRBV5-5 | TRBD2 | CARGPGLAGGLGETQYF | TGTGCCAGGGGCCCTGGGCTCGCGGGAGGGCTAGGAGAGACCCAGTACTTC
TRBJ2-2 | many | TRBV5-1 | TRBD2 | CASSLEASGTGELFF | TGCGCCAGCAGCTTGGAGGCTAGCGGGACCGGGGAGCTGTTTTTT
TRBJ2-3 | few | TRBV12-3/TRBV12-4 | NA | CASSSEGGSTDTQYF | TGTGCCAGCAGTTCTGAGGGGGGGAGCACAGATACGCAGTATTTT
TRBJ2-1 | few | TRBV7-9 | NA | CASSKTGIEQFF | TGTGCCAGCAGCAAAACAGGGATTGAGCAGTTCTTC
TRBJ2-1 | few | TRBV7-3 | NA | CASSLTAVNEQFF | TGTGCCAGCAGCTTAACAGCCGTCAATGAGCAGTTCTTC
TRBJ1-5 | few | TRBV5-6 | NA | CASSYWAENQPQHF | TGTGCCAGCAGCTACTGGGCGGAGAATCAGCCCCAGCATTTT
TRBJ2-1 | few | TRBV20-1 | TRBD2 | CSAKSGSLYNEQFF | TGCAGTGCTAAGAGCGGGAGTCTTTACAATGAGCAGTTCTTC
TRBJ2-7 | few | TRBV28 | NA | CASSFHQTYEQYF | TGTGCCAGCAGTTTCCATCAAACCTACGAGCAGTACTTC
TRBJ2-1 | NA | TRBV25-1 | NA | CASSEEEGGGYSYNEQFF | TGTGCCAGCAGTGAAGAAGAAGGTGGGGGGTACTCCTACAATGAGCAGTTCTTC
TRBJ2-7 | few | TRBV5-1 | TRBD2 | CASSRGGPSSYEQYF | TGCGCCAGCAGCCGCGGGGGTCCAAGCTCCTACGAGCAGTACTTC
TRBJ2-7 | few | TRBV4-3 | NA | CASSQAWGSSYEQYF | TGCGCCAGCAGCCAAGCCTGGGGCAGCTCCTACGAGCAGTACTTC
TRBJ2-1 | NA | TRBV16 | TRBD2 | CASSQAGGAHNEQFF | TGTGCCAGCAGCCAGGCGGGAGGGGCCCACAATGAGCAGTTCTTC
TRBJ1-5 | NA | TRBV7-9 | NA | CASSPYRDSNQPQHF | TGTGCCAGCAGCCCCTACCGGGACAGCAATCAGCCCCAGCATTTT
TRBJ2-7 | NA | TRBV3-1 | TRBD1 | CASSQPGTGFEQYF | TGTGCCAGCAGCCAACCCGGGACAGGGTTCGAGCAGTACTTC
TRBJ1-1 | NA | TRBV12-3/TRBV12-4 | NA | CASSPTRTNTEAFF | TGTGCCAGCAGTCCCACCCGAACGAACACTGAAGCTTTCTTT
TRBJ1-2 | many | TRBV7-9 | NA | CASSLAGNYGYTF | TGTGCCAGCAGCTTGGCGGGAAACTATGGCTACACCTTC
TRBJ2-5 | few | TRBV20-1 | TRBD2 | CSARSSGGTAQTQYF | TGCAGTGCTAGATCTAGCGGGGGGACGGCGCAGACCCAGTACTTC
TRBJ2-3 | NA | TRBV15 | TRBD1 | CATSRGQGDPSTDTQYF | TGTGCCACCAGCAGAGGACAGGGGGATCCTAGCACAGATACGCAGTATTTT
TRBJ2-3 | few | TRBV5-8 | TRBD2 | CASSSGGRTDTQYF | TGTGCCAGCAGCTCGGGGGGGCGTACAGATACGCAGTATTTT
TRBJ1-6 | few | TRBV6-5 | NA | CASSYGSDSPLHF | TGTGCCAGCAGTTATGGGAGTGATTCACCCCTCCACTTT
TRBJ1-6 | NA | TRBV30 | NA | CAWSVSYPATNSPLHF | TGTGCCTGGAGTGTCAGTTATCCGGCCACAAATTCACCCCTCCACTTT
TRBJ2-1 | few | TRBV29-1 | NA | CSVETDKGNEQFF | TGCAGCGTTGAAACGGACAAGGGGAATGAGCAGTTCTTC
TRBJ2-3 | many | TRBV6-5 | TRBD2 | CASSYYGLAGGPYTQYF | TGTGCCAGCAGTTACTACGGACTAGCGGGGGGGCCATATACGCAGTATTTT
TRBJ2-3 | NA | TRBV4-2 | NA | CASSQGRGGDTQYF | TGTGCCAGCAGCCAAGGGAGGGGGGGCGATACGCAGTATTTT
TRBJ1-2 | many | TRBV12-3/TRBV12-4 | TRBD1 | CASSPRGLYGYTF | TGTGCCAGCAGCCCCAGGGGGCTCTATGGCTACACCTTC
TRBJ2-3 | NA | TRBV20-1 | TRBD1 | CSAPGQLVTDTQYF | TGCAGTGCTCCGGGACAGCTCGTCACAGATACGCAGTATTTT
TRBJ1-1 | many | TRBV10-2 | NA | CASDADGGLEAFF | TGCGCCAGCGATGCAGATGGAGGCCTTGAAGCTTTCTTT
TRBJ2-1 | NA | TRBV10-3 | NA | CAIHSGSSSYNEQFF | TGTGCCATCCATTCCGGGAGCAGCTCCTACAATGAGCAGTTCTTC
TRBJ2-3 | NA | TRBV10-3 | NA | CAISERPDTQYF | TGTGCCATCAGTGAAAGGCCAGATACGCAGTATTTT
TRBJ2-3 | few | TRBV5-1 | TRBD2 | CASSGRAKDTQYF | TGCGCCAGTAGCGGGAGGGCCAAAGATACGCAGTATTTT
TRBJ2-3 | few | TRBV12-3/TRBV12-4 | TRBD2 | CASRPAGVGTDTQYF | TGTGCCAGCAGACCAGCGGGAGTAGGCACAGATACGCAGTATTTT
TRBJ2-4 | few | TRBV28 | NA | CASSRGGNIQYF | TGTGCCAGCAGCAGGGGAGGAAACATTCAGTACTTC